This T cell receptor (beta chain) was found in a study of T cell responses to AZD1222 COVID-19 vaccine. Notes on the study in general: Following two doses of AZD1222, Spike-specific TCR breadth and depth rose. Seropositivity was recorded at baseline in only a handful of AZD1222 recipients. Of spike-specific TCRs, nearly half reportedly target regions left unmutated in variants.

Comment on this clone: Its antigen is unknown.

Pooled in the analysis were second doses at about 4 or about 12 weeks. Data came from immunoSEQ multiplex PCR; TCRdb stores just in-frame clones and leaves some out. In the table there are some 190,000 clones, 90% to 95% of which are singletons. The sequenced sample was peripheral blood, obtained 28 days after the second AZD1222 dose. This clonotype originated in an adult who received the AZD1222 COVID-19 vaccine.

This CDR3 reads CASSQGQASSYNEQFF. CDR3 nucleotides: TGCGCCAGCAGCCAAGGACAGGCTAGCTCCTACAATGAGCAGTTCTTC. The genes are TRBV4-1 and TRBJ2-1, with D possibly TRBD1 on 6 matching bases. Germline V gives CDR1 MGHRA, CDR2 YSYEKL. The CDR3 runs to 16 residues. V was pared by 1 base and J by 0 bases, with 10 bases between.